The rows below give T cell receptor beta chains drawn from one sample of a study of cytomegalovirus exposure and HLA in healthy donors. Generated by immunoSEQ multiplex PCR, the TCRdb table keeps only in-frame clones and is missing some. Among 120,000 or so clones listed, about 81% were seen once. Sequencing used PBMCs. The source of these receptors is a woman aged 45-60 years in good health and CMV-seropositive. CDR3s include the opening cysteine and the closing phenylalanine or tryptophan. The order of the fields is J gene, D gene, clone size, V gene, CDR3 DNA, CDR3 protein. The D gene is left open where the match is weak. Clone size is stated in some rows and not others, as once, few, many or a class when expanded.

>TRBJ2-7|-|once|TRBV11-2
TGTGCCAGCAGCTTGACAGCTTACTCCTACGAGCAGTACTTC
CASSLTAYSYEQYF
>TRBJ2-7|TRBD2|few|TRBV5-6
TGTGCCAGCAGCGAGAAACAGAGACTAGCGGGGGCGATTTACGAGCAGTACTTC
CASSEKQRLAGAIYEQYF
>TRBJ2-3|TRBD1|-|TRBV18
TGTGCCAGCTCACCACCGAAGGGGGCGAGAGCAGATACGCAGTATTTT
CASSPPKGARADTQYF
>TRBJ2-5|TRBD2|-|TRBV27
TGTGCCAGCAGTTTATCGGGGGGGTTACAAGAGACCCAGTACTTC
CASSLSGGLQETQYF
>TRBJ1-6|TRBD1|few|TRBV6-6
TGTGCCAGCAGTGGGACAGATAATTCACCCCTCCACTTT
CASSGTDNSPLHF
>TRBJ2-3|-|-|TRBV5-1
TGCGCCAGCAGCACCAGCGTGGGCACAGATACGCAGTATTTT
CASSTSVGTDTQYF
>TRBJ2-7|-|-|TRBV15
TGTGCCACCAGCAGAGATTGGGGCAGGAGGGTCTTC
CATSRDWGRRVF
>TRBJ1-5|TRBD1|-|TRBV10-3
TGTGCCATCAGCCCGACAGGGCAAGGCCAGCCCCAGCATTTT
CAISPTGQGQPQHF
>TRBJ1-5|TRBD1|-|TRBV7-2
TGTGCCAGCAGCTTCTCGGACAGGCGGGTGGGGAGCCCCCAGCATTTT
CASSFSDRRVGSPQHF
>TRBJ2-3|TRBD2|-|TRBV6-5
TGTGCCAGCAGCCGACTAGCGTTTAGCACAGATACGCAGTATTTT
CASSRLAFSTDTQYF
>TRBJ1-2|-|few|TRBV25-1
TGTGCCAGCAGTGAACAGGGTTTTGGCTATGGCTACACCTTC
CASSEQGFGYGYTF
>TRBJ1-2|-|-|TRBV5-6
TGTGCCAGCAGCTTGGGAGCAGGGTACTATGGCTACACCTTC
CASSLGAGYYGYTF
>TRBJ2-6|-|few|TRBV5-4
TGTGCCAGCAGCATAAACTCTGGGGCCAACGTCCTGACTTTC
CASSINSGANVLTF
>TRBJ1-1|TRBD1|-|TRBV11-2
TGTGCCAGCAGCCCAAATCCGGGACAGGGGTTTAACACTGAAGCTTTCTTT
CASSPNPGQGFNTEAFF
>TRBJ2-7|-|-|TRBV11-2
TGTGCCAGCAGCTCTACCGAACTAGCGCAGTACTTC
CASSSTELAQYF
>TRBJ2-5|TRBD1|-|TRBV27
TGTGCCAGCAGTCCACGAGGGACAGCGAACAGGGAGACCCAGTACTTC
CASSPRGTANRETQYF